The source of this T cell receptor beta chain is a study of siplizumab effects on memory and regulatory T cells. CDR3 size: 14 residues. Germline V gene lookup returns CDR1 SGHDT and CDR2 YYEEEE. V shed 1 base, J shed 7 bases, and the junction held 5 bases outside the gene matches. Generated by immunoSEQ multiplex PCR, the TCRdb table keeps only in-frame clones and is missing some. The top ten hold 1.1% of the sample, which has 55,000 to 65,000 clones, around 97% seen once. The rearrangement links TRBV5-6 to TRBJ1-5; 7 nucleotides match TRBD1. The material sequenced was naive CD8+ T cells sorted from blood. The sequence came from a human donor in good health. The CDR3 DNA reads as TGTGCCAGCAGCTTGTGGGGAGGGGGCCAGCCCCAGCATTTT. Its protein product is CASSLWGGGQPQHF.